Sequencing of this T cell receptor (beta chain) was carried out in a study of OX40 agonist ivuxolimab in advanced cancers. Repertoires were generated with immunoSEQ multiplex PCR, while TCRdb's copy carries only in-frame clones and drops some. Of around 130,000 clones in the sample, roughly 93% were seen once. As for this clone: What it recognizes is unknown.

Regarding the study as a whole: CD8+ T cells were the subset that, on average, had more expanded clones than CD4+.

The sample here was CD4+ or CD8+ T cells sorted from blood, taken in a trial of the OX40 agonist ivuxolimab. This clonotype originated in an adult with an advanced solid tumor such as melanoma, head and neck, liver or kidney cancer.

CDR3 sequence: CATSRDFNRGWVGVPYEQYF. In DNA form, the CDR3 reads TGTGCCACCAGCAGAGACTTTAACCGAGGTTGGGTCGGCGTGCCTTACGAGCAGTACTTC. V usage is TRBV15 and J usage is TRBJ2-7, with D unclear. Per germline, CDR1 LNHNV and CDR2 YYDKDF (reference sequence). This CDR3 spans 20 amino acids. Trimming removed 0 bases at V and 4 bases at J, with 28 bases between.